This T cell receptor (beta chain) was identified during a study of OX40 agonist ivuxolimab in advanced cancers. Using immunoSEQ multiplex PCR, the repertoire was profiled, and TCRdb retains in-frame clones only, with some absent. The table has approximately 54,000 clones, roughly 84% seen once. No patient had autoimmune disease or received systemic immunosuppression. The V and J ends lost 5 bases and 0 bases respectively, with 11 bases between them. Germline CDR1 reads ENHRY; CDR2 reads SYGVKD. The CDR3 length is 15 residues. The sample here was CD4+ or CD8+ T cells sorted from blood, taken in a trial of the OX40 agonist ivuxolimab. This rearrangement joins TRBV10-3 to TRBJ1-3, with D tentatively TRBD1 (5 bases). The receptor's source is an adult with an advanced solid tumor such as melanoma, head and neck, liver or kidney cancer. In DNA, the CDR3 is TGTGCCATCAGTTGGGGGGGAGCCTCTGGAAACACCATATATTTT. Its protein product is CAISWGGASGNTIYF.